This is a list of T cell receptor beta chains from one sample in a study of CD8 T cells in Susac syndrome. TCRdb processed the immunoSEQ multiplex PCR reads anew with MiXCR; each CDR3 protein has one entry. The sample carries 120,000 or so distinct CDR3 sequences, 90% to 95% recorded once. Sequenced material: CD4+ T cells from PBMCs. The source is a human donor with multiple sclerosis. CDR3s include the opening cysteine and the closing phenylalanine or tryptophan. D genes are given only for firm matches. Not every row has a clone size; where given, it reads once, few, many or a size class.

j_call | v_call | d_call | clone_size | cdr3_nt | cdr3_aa
TRBJ1-4 | TRBV18 | - | - | TGTGCCAGCTCACCGGACGGGGGAGATGAAAAACTGTTTTTT | CASSPDGGDEKLFF
TRBJ1-2 | TRBV7-2 | - | - | TGTGCCAGCAGCGCGGACCCACGGTCTAACTATGGCTACACCTTC | CASSADPRSNYGYTF
TRBJ2-5 | TRBV7-2 | - | - | TGTGCCAGCAGCTTGGACAGCTTTCAGGGGGAGACCCAGTACTTC | CASSLDSFQGETQYF
TRBJ1-1 | TRBV12-3/TRBV12-4 | TRBD1 | - | TGTGCCACCTTATCAACCGGGACAGGCTCCCAAGCTTTCTTT | CATLSTGTGSQAFF
TRBJ2-7 | TRBV9 | - | - | TGTGCCAGCAGCGTAGAACCTGGATCCCCCTACGAGCAGTACTTC | CASSVEPGSPYEQYF
TRBJ2-1 | TRBV5-1 | - | - | TGCGCCAGCAGCTCGCCCTTATACAATGAGCAGTTCTTC | CASSSPLYNEQFF
TRBJ2-1 | TRBV7-2 | - | - | TGTGCCAGCAGCCTCGGGACCGGGACTTACAATGAGCAGTTCTTC | CASSLGTGTYNEQFF
TRBJ1-2 | TRBV24-1 | TRBD1 | - | TGTGCCACCAGTGAGGCCGACAGGGATGGGGGCTACACCTTC | CATSEADRDGGYTF
TRBJ2-7 | TRBV2 | - | - | TGTGCCAGCAGCGCGCGAGACGAGCAGTACTTC | CASSARDEQYF
TRBJ2-7 | TRBV5-1 | TRBD1 | - | TGCGCCAGCAGCTTGGCGGGGACAGGGACCTACGAGCAGTACTTC | CASSLAGTGTYEQYF
TRBJ2-7 | TRBV20-1 | - | - | TGCAGTGCTAGGGACAGCTCCTACGAGCAGTACTTC | CSARDSSYEQYF
TRBJ1-2 | TRBV7-2 | - | - | TGTGCCAGCAGCCGCGTTATGTTTGAGGGCTACACCTTC | CASSRVMFEGYTF
TRBJ1-5 | TRBV20-1 | TRBD1 | - | TGCAGTGCTCCGCCGGGACAGAGCAATCAGCCCCAGCATTTT | CSAPPGQSNQPQHF
TRBJ2-7 | TRBV7-2 | - | - | TGTGCCAGCAGTAAAGAGACGCTTCGAGGGCAGTACTTC | CASSKETLRGQYF
TRBJ1-6 | TRBV2 | TRBD1 | - | TGTGCCAGCTCCGGGACAGGGGATTCACCCCTCCACTTT | CASSGTGDSPLHF
TRBJ2-5 | TRBV19 | TRBD2 | few | TGTGCCAGTAGTATAGATCCCCCTAGCGGGAGAGAGACCCAGTACTTC | CASSIDPPSGRETQYF
TRBJ1-5 | TRBV5-6 | - | - | TGTGCCAGCAGCCTCAATGTGAGAGGTCAGCCCCAGCATTTT | CASSLNVRGQPQHF
TRBJ2-3 | TRBV2 | - | - | TGTGCCAGCAGGGGGCAGAGCACAGATACGCAGTATTTT | CASRGQSTDTQYF
TRBJ2-7 | TRBV9 | TRBD1 | - | TGTGCCAGCAGTGCGGACAGGGAAGACGAGCAGTACTTC | CASSADREDEQYF
TRBJ1-5 | TRBV3-1 | - | - | TGTGCCAGCAGCCAGACAGAGTCTAGGCCCCAGCATTTT | CASSQTESRPQHF
TRBJ2-4 | TRBV7-2 | - | - | TGTGCCAGCAGCTTGGCCCAGGGAAACATTCAGTACTTC | CASSLAQGNIQYF
TRBJ1-2 | TRBV7-9 | - | - | TGTGCCAGCAGCCCAGGGACGGACGGCGGCTACACCTTC | CASSPGTDGGYTF
TRBJ1-2 | TRBV7-6 | - | - | TGTGCCAGCAGCCTTACTCCGGGGCTCAACTATGGCTACACCTTC | CASSLTPGLNYGYTF
TRBJ1-2 | TRBV20-1 | - | - | TGCAGTGCTAGAGCCGACATCGTCCATGGCTACACCTTC | CSARADIVHGYTF